This T cell receptor beta chain was recovered during a study of Tregs in tolerant kidney transplant recipients. The CDR3 is made up of 15 amino acids. In germline, CDR1 is SEHNR, CDR2 FQNEAQ (reference sequence). V lost 3 bases and J lost 8; bases outside the gene matches: 7. As concerns this clone: Antigen specificity is unknown.

The data were produced by immunoSEQ multiplex PCR, yet TCRdb's version contains in-frame clones alone and is incomplete. The sample carries just under 45,000 clones, 95% recorded once. Input material: Tregs from blood cultured with allogeneic cells. This receptor was identified in a human donor in good health. The chain combines TRBV7-9 with TRBJ2-1, with TRBD2 matching over 10 bases. As DNA, the CDR3 is TGTGCCAGCAGCTTCGTAGCGGGGGGTATGTATGAGCAGTTCTTC. Residues: CASSFVAGGMYEQFF.